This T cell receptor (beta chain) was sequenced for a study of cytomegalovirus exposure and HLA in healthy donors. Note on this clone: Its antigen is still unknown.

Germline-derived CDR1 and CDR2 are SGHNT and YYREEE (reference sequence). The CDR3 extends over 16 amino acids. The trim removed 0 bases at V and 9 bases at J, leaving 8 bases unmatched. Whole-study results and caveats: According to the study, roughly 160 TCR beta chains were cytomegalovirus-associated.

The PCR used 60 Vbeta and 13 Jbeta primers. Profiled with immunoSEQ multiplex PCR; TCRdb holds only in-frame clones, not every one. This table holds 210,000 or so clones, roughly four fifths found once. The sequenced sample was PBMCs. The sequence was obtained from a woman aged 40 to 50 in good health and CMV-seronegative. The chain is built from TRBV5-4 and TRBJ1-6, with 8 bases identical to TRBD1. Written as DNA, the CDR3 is TGTGCCAGCAGCTTGGACCCTGACAGGGGAGGTTCACCCCTCCACTTT. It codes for CASSLDPDRGGSPLHF.